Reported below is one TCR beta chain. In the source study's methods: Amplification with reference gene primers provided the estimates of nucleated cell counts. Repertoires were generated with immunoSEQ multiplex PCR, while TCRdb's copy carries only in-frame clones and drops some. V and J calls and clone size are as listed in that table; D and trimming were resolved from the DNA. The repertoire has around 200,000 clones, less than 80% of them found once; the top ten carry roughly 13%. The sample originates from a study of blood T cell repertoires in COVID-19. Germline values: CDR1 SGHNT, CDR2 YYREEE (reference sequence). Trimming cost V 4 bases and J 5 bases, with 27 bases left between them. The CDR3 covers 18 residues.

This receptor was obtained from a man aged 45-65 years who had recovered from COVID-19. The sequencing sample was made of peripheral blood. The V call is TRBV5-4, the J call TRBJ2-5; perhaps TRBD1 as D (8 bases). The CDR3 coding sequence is TGTGCCAGCAGCCACCTCGGACAGGGAAAACTAGCGTGGGAGACCCAGTACTTC. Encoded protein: CASSHLGQGKLAWETQYF.